This TCR beta chain came from a study of tumor-infiltrating lymphocytes in oesophageal squamous cell carcinoma. This CDR3 is 14 amino acids long. V was clipped by 5 bases and J by 2 bases, with 11 bases between them. Germline lookup yields CDR1 SGHTA and CDR2 FQGNSA. Via MiXCR, TCRdb re-called the PCR reads, giving one row per CDR3 protein. The data show approximately 12,000 distinct CDR3 sequences, 50% to 65% seen once. This clonotype occurred a few times. V usage is TRBV7-2 and J usage is TRBJ2-3, with D possibly being TRBD1 (5 bases). Sequenced: esophageal tumor tissue. This sequence originates from a male donor with esophageal squamous cell carcinoma. The CDR3 nucleotides are TGTGCCAGCAGCCGTGACAGCTTCACAGATACGCAGTATTTT. This codes for CASSRDSFTDTQYF.